Following are 23 T cell receptor beta chains from one sample sequenced in a study of shared clonotypes between healthy human individuals. Clones were read by immunoSEQ multiplex PCR, and TCRdb kept only the in-frame ones, dropping some. The sample holds over 2 million clones; roughly 90% are singletons and the top ten take around 0.4%. The sample taken for sequencing was naive CD4+ T cells from PBMCs. Subset given: CD45RA+ positively selected. Receptors originate from a man aged 18-30 years in good health. Some clones in this sample may be carry-over from other donors' samples.

The J gene is TRBJ2-1, the V gene TRBV1. TRBV1 is a recognized pseudogene. This CDR3 region has 13 residues. CDR3 residues: CTSSPGRRHEQFF. The CDR3 region has the DNA TGCACCAGCAGCCCCGGACGGCGTCATGAGCAGTTCTTC.

The gene calls are TRBV21-1 and TRBJ1-2. TRBV21-1 is labeled a pseudogene. CDR3 length: 14 amino acids. CDR3 sequence: CASSNSSTGYGYTF. For the CDR3, the DNA is TGTGCCAGCAGCAATTCTAGCACGGGCTATGGCTACACCTTC.

The rearrangement links TRBV25-1 to TRBJ2-1, with 10 bases that match TRBD2. V lost 1 base, J lost 5 bases, and 5 bases stayed unmatched. The CDR3 contains 16 residues. CDR1 is MGHDK, CDR2 SYGVNS, per germline. CDR3 in amino acids: CASSESPLAGDNEQFF. In nucleotides, the CDR3 is TGTGCCAGCAGTGAATCCCCCCTAGCGGGAGACAATGAGCAGTTCTTC. Full variable domain (rest looked up from reference TRBV25-1 and TRBJ2-1): EADIYQTPRYLVIGTGKKITLECSQTMGHDKMYWYQQDPGMELHLIHYSYGVNSTEKGDLSSESTVSRIRTEHFPLTLESARPSHTSQYLCASSESPLAGDNEQFFGPGTRLTVL.

A note on this clone: Other DNA sequences in this specimen translate into the identical CDR3. This sequence joins TRBV2 and TRBJ2-5; D gene ambiguous. Germline V CDR1 and CDR2: SNHLY, FYNNEI. Deletions cut 5 bases from V and 5 bases from J, with 6 bases between. This CDR3 spans 11 amino acids. The CDR3 sequence is CASSQRETQYF. DNA for the CDR3: TGTGCCAGCAGTCAAAGGGAGACCCAGTACTTC.

V and J are TRBV10-1 and TRBJ1-5; a possible D gene is TRBD1 (5 bases). Trimming removed 4 bases from V and 4 bases from J, with 17 bases in between. The CDR3 runs 16 residues. Germline CDR1 and CDR2: WNHNN and SYGVQD (reference sequence). This CDR3 is CASSVRPAGRNQPQHF. The CDR3, as DNA: TGCGCCAGCAGTGTGCGTCCTGCGGGGCGGAATCAGCCCCAGCATTTT.

This chain joins TRBV5-4 and TRBJ2-7; 8 bases are a match to TRBD2. The ends lost 3 bases at V and 2 bases at J; junction bases unmatched: 7. The germline V gene has CDR1 SGHNT and CDR2 YYREEE (reference sequence). This CDR3 contains 15 residues. CDR3 DNA sequence: TGTGCCAGCAGCTATTCCAGCGGGAGCGCCTACGAGCAGTACTTC. It is translated as CASSYSSGSAYEQYF.

The chain employs TRBV9 and TRBJ2-3, with D unclear. The CDR3 is made up of 14 amino acids. The V gene's germline CDR1 is SGDLS and CDR2 YYNGEE. Trimming removed 3 bases from V and 2 bases from J, with 10 bases in between. The CDR3 bases are TGTGCCAGCAGCGCTGACTGGCCCACAGATACGCAGTATTTT. Encoded protein: CASSADWPTDTQYF.

This sequence joins TRBV29-1 and TRBJ2-3, with a weak D call TRBD2 (5 bases). The CDR3 loop spans 13 amino acids. Deletions cut 4 bases from V and 2 bases from J, with 10 bases between. Per the germline V gene, CDR1 is SQVTM and CDR2 is ANQGSEA. CDR3 sequence (DNA): TGCAGCGTTGTTTCGGACTCCACAGATACGCAGTATTTT. Encoded protein: CSVVSDSTDTQYF.

This clone showed up just once. This rearrangement joins TRBV9 to TRBJ2-3; a weak D match, TRBD2 (6 bases). V dropped 0 bases and J dropped 2 bases, with 10 bases sitting between them. The CDR3 totals 15 residues. Per the germline V gene, CDR1 is SGDLS and CDR2 is YYNGEE. The CDR3 is CASSVAAGLTDTQYF. The CDR3, as DNA: TGTGCCAGCAGCGTAGCAGCGGGTCTCACAGATACGCAGTATTTT.

This clone has a single count. CDR3 amino acids: CASSQVSRVITEAFF. CDR3 bases: TGCGCCAGCAGCCAAGTGAGTCGGGTAATCACTGAAGCTTTCTTT. The chain joins TRBV4-1 to TRBJ1-1, with D unresolved. The germline CDR1 and CDR2 sequences are MGHRA and YSYEKL. V was clipped by 1 base and J by 4 bases, with 13 bases between them. This CDR3 has 15 amino acids.

This clone was detected only a few times. The CDR3 region has the DNA TGTGCCAGCAACATCCCGAACACTGAAGCTTTCTTT. Its translation is CASNIPNTEAFF. The genes are TRBV28 and TRBJ1-1; D remains ambiguous. Trimming stripped 7 bases from V and 1 base from J, with 7 bases between. The CDR3 is 12 residues long. CDR1 is MDHEN and CDR2 is SYDVKM in the germline V gene. Full variable domain (missing parts from reference TRBV28 and TRBJ1-1): DVKVTQSSRYLVKRTGEKVFLECVQDMDHENMFWYRQDPGLGLRLIYFSYDVKMKEKGDIPEGYSVSREKKERFSLILESASTNQTSMYLCASNIPNTEAFFGQGTRLTVV.

The V gene is TRBV9, the J gene TRBJ1-1; D gene ambiguous. Germline V gene lookup returns CDR1 SGDLS and CDR2 YYNGEE. This CDR3 contains 15 residues. Between the trimmed V and J ends, which lost 0 bases and 2 bases, there was a span of 11 bases. DNA of the CDR3: TGTGCCAGCAGCGTAGTCCCGACCTCCAACACTGAAGCTTTCTTT. Translation: CASSVVPTSNTEAFF.

V gene TRBV9 combines with J gene TRBJ1-5, with D perhaps TRBD1 (5 bases). CDR1 and CDR2 from the germline V gene are SGDLS and YYNGEE. The CDR3 has 14 amino acids. V gave up 1 base and J gave up 7 bases, with 12 bases separating them. Written as DNA, the CDR3 is TGTGCCAGCAGCGTAAGTAAGGGGTGGCAGCCCCAGCATTTT. It yields the protein CASSVSKGWQPQHF.

This chain connects TRBV7-2 to TRBJ1-4; D is possibly TRBD1 (6 bases). Per germline, CDR1 SGHTA and CDR2 FQGNSA. This CDR3 comprises 15 residues. Trimming shortened V by 1 base and J by 4 bases, and 10 bases separated the two germline ends. The CDR3 DNA reads TGTGCCAGCAGCTTAGATGGGGGCTATAATGAAAAACTGTTTTTT. Translation: CASSLDGGYNEKLFF.

This chain connects TRBV27 to TRBJ2-7; D unclear. There are 16 residues in the CDR3. The germline gives CDR1 MNHEY, CDR2 SMNVEV (reference sequence). V was trimmed by 6 bases and J by 4 bases, leaving 22 bases between them. The CDR3 DNA follows: TGTGCCAGCAGCCTCGGGCCACACCCCAGGATTTACGAGCAGTACTTC. It translates to CASSLGPHPRIYEQYF.

The gene calls are TRBV5-1 and TRBJ2-5; D is undetermined. CDR1 is SGHRS, CDR2 YFSETQ, per germline. V was trimmed by 1 base and J by 6 bases, leaving 19 bases between them. CDR3 length: 16 amino acids. CDR3 coding DNA: TGCGCCAGCAGCTTGACCGGTCCCGTGGGTATCCAGACCCAGTACTTC. The encoded protein is CASSLTGPVGIQTQYF.

Turning to this clone: Different DNA sequences within this sample yield the same CDR3. The chain recombines TRBV19 with TRBJ1-2, with D hard to call. V dropped 2 bases and J dropped 8 bases, with 9 bases sitting between them. The CDR3 is 12 amino acids. Germline V gene data show CDR1 as LNHDA and CDR2 as SQIVND (reference sequence). CDR3 bases: TGTGCCAGTAGTATAACCGGGTACGGCTACACCTTC. Protein product: CASSITGYGYTF.

This clone appeared a single time. The chain uses TRBV7-2 and TRBJ1-5; D ambiguous. Germline CDR1 and CDR2: SGHTA and FQGNSA. V was clipped by 1 base and J by 4 bases, with 11 bases between them. The CDR3 runs 15 residues. CDR3 loop: CASSLEMGPNQPQHF. CDR3 sequence (DNA): TGTGCCAGCAGCTTAGAGATGGGCCCAAATCAGCCCCAGCATTTT.

V usage is TRBV6-5 and J usage is TRBJ1-4; D ambiguous. The germline gives CDR1 MNHEY, CDR2 SVGAGI. The CDR3 spans 13 residues. V was shortened by 2 bases and J by 10 bases, with 11 bases between the two germline ends. CDR3: CASSYRENRKLFF. In nucleotides, the CDR3 is TGTGCCAGCAGTTACCGGGAGAATCGAAAACTGTTTTTT.

The chain is built from TRBV19 and TRBJ2-1, with TRBD2 as a possible D gene (6 bases). Deletions cut 6 bases from V and 4 bases from J, with 19 bases between. Per the germline V gene, CDR1 is LNHDA and CDR2 is SQIVND (reference sequence). CDR3 size: 16 residues. The CDR3 spells CASSRLRVEGYNEQFF. CDR3 in DNA: TGTGCCAGTAGCCGACTTAGGGTGGAGGGGTACAATGAGCAGTTCTTC.

DNA for the CDR3: TGTGCCACCAGCAGGGATTTCGGGTCCTATAGCAATCAGCCCCAGCATTTT. Amino acid sequence: CATSRDFGSYSNQPQHF. This chain uses TRBV15 with TRBJ1-5; D remains ambiguous. Germline V lookup: CDR1 LNHNV, CDR2 YYDKDF (reference sequence). The CDR3 length is 17 residues. V was cut by 3 bases and J by 0 bases, with 15 bases left in between.

The J gene is TRBJ2-3, the V gene TRBV7-9, with 8 bases fitting TRBD1. The trim removed 6 bases at V and 0 bases at J, leaving 5 bases unmatched. This CDR3 has 15 residues. CDR1 is SEHNR, CDR2 FQNEAQ, per germline (reference sequence). The CDR3 reads CASRPTGASTDTQYF. CDR3 nucleotide sequence: TGTGCCAGCAGGCCGACAGGGGCTAGCACAGATACGCAGTATTTT. Full variable domain (remainder filled in from reference TRBV7-9 and TRBJ2-3): DTGVSQNPRHKITKRGQNVTFRCDPISEHNRLYWYRQTLGQGPEFLTYFQNEAQLEKSRLLSDRFSAERPKGSFSTLEIQRTEQGDSAMYLCASRPTGASTDTQYFGPGTRLTVL.

This clone occurred a few times. The same CDR3 is also encoded by other DNA sequences in this sample. The genes are TRBV5-1 and TRBJ2-1, with 13 bases matching TRBD2. In germline, CDR1 is SGHRS, CDR2 YFSETQ. Unmatched junction bases numbered 1, after V lost 4 bases and J lost 0 bases. The CDR3 runs to 16 residues. Here the CDR3 reads CASSRTSGSSYNEQFF. The CDR3 DNA follows: TGCGCCAGCAGCAGGACTAGCGGGAGCTCCTACAATGAGCAGTTCTTC.